The 29 T cell receptor beta chains below all came from one sample that was sequenced in a study of PD-1 blockade in mismatch repair-deficient tumors. Profiling relied on immunoSEQ multiplex PCR, and the TCRdb table lists in-frame clones only, not all of them. The data show 40,000 or so clones, around 75% seen once. The sample consisted of peripheral blood, taken 4 weeks after starting pembrolizumab. The receptors originated from an adult with mismatch repair-deficient cancer.

This chain links TRBV30 with TRBJ1-4; 11 nucleotides line up with TRBD1. This CDR3 comprises 15 residues. V was pared by 7 bases and J by 6 bases, with 10 bases of the junction left unmatched. CDR1 is GTSNPN, CDR2 SVGIG, per germline (reference sequence). Written as DNA, the CDR3 is TGTGCCTTGCACCTCGGACAGGGGGCTTATGAAAAACTGTTTTTT. It specifies CALHLGQGAYEKLFF.

For the CDR3, the DNA is TGTGCCAGCAGAAACAGTGTCAATCAGCCCCAGCATTTT. It yields the protein CASRNSVNQPQHF. V usage is TRBV6-5 and J usage is TRBJ1-5, with D uncertain. V was shortened by 6 bases and J by 3 bases, with 9 bases between the two germline ends. The CDR3 consists of 13 residues. Germline V gene data show CDR1 as MNHEY and CDR2 as SVGAGI.

The chain is built from TRBV30 and TRBJ1-3, with D tentatively TRBD1 (6 bases). Germline CDR1 GTSNPN, CDR2 SVGIG (reference sequence). The V and J ends lost 3 bases and 2 bases respectively, with 11 bases between them. The CDR3 is 14 amino acids. The CDR3 nucleotides are TGTGCCTGGAGCCTACAGGGAACTGGAAACACCATATATTTT. Protein: CAWSLQGTGNTIYF. Filled out from reference TRBV30 and TRBJ1-3, the complete variable domain reads SQTIHQWPATLVQPVGSPLSLECTVEGTSNPNLYWYRQAAGRGLQLLFYSVGIGQISSEVPQNLSASRPQDRQFILSSKKLLLSDSGFYLCAWSLQGTGNTIYFGEGSWLTVV.

The J gene is TRBJ2-1, the V gene TRBV27, with a possible D match to TRBD2 (7 bases). Between the trimmed V and J ends, which lost 4 bases and 9 bases, there was a span of 10 bases. In germline, CDR1 is MNHEY, CDR2 SMNVEV (reference sequence). This CDR3 has 12 residues. The chain's CDR3 is CASSYRGGEQFF. The CDR3 nucleotides are TGTGCCAGCAGTTATAGGGGGGGTGAGCAGTTCTTC.

The chain uses TRBV6-5 and TRBJ1-3; no clear D gene. The V and J ends lost 0 bases and 0 bases respectively, with 6 bases between them. The CDR3 covers 15 residues. Germline CDR1 and CDR2: MNHEY and SVGAGI. The CDR3 coding sequence is TGTGCCAGCAGTTACTCGTCAGCCTCTGGAAACACCATATATTTT. It translates to CASSYSSASGNTIYF.

This clone has only one observation. This chain uses TRBV4-1 with TRBJ2-3; 11 nucleotides line up with TRBD2. Trimming cost V 3 bases and J 3 bases; bases outside gene matches: 5. The CDR3 runs 16 residues. Germline V gene lookup returns CDR1 MGHRA and CDR2 YSYEKL. The CDR3 DNA follows: TGCGCCAGCAGCCATACGACTAGCGGGACTACAGATACGCAGTATTTT. It yields the protein CASSHTTSGTTDTQYF.

The V call is TRBV7-2, the J call TRBJ2-7; D perhaps matches TRBD1 (5 bases). Germline V gene sequence: CDR1 SGHTA, CDR2 FQGNSA. The CDR3 spans 15 residues. V was pared by 1 base and J by 2 bases, with 12 bases between. The CDR3 here is CASSLVPDSAYEQYF. Written as DNA, the CDR3 is TGTGCCAGCAGCTTAGTCCCAGACAGCGCCTACGAGCAGTACTTC.

This clone was seen only a few times. The gene calls are TRBV2 and TRBJ2-7; TRBD2 is a possible D gene (5 bases). V lost 5 bases to trimming and J lost 6 bases, with 11 bases between them. CDR1 and CDR2 from the germline V gene are SNHLY and FYNNEI. The CDR3 is made up of 12 amino acids. CDR3 region: CASSQDFGEQYF. CDR3 nucleotide sequence: TGTGCCAGCAGTCAGGACTTTGGCGAGCAGTACTTC.

The chain joins TRBV15 to TRBJ1-5, with D hard to call. The CDR3 spans 13 residues. V lost 0 bases and J lost 7, with 7 bases in between. Germline V gives CDR1 LNHNV, CDR2 YYDKDF (reference sequence). The CDR3 here is CATSRDPRQPQHF. In DNA, the CDR3 is TGTGCCACCAGCAGAGATCCAAGACAGCCCCAGCATTTT.

This clone was recorded once. Written as DNA, the CDR3 is TGTGCCTGGAGTGTTAGGGTGGTGGGCGAGCAGTACTTC. Translated: CAWSVRVVGEQYF. The chain couples TRBV30 to TRBJ2-7, with no clear D. CDR3 size: 13 residues. V was shortened by 0 bases and J by 6 bases, with 12 bases between the two germline ends. Germline CDR1 reads GTSNPN; CDR2 reads SVGIG (reference sequence).

In DNA form, the CDR3 reads TGTGCCAGCAGCACCGGACAGGGGCACGAGCAGTACTTC. Translation gives CASSTGQGHEQYF. The chain uses TRBV13 and TRBJ2-7; 9 bases map to TRBD1. V lost 5 bases to trimming and J lost 5 bases; unmatched junction nucleotides: 4. The CDR3 is made up of 13 amino acids. CDR1 and CDR2 (germline): PRHDT, FYEKMQ (reference sequence). The full variable domain, its missing parts supplied by reference TRBV13 and TRBJ2-7, is AAGVIQSPRHLIKEKRETATLKCYPIPRHDTVYWYQQGPGQDPQFLISFYEKMQSDKGSIPDRFSAQQFSDYHSELNMSSLELGDSALYFCASSTGQGHEQYFGPGTRLTVT.

The CDR3: CASSLAGGGGYTF. CDR3 nucleotides: TGTGCCAGCAGCTTAGCTGGCGGTGGGGGCTACACCTTC. The rearrangement links TRBV7-8 to TRBJ1-2; D call uncertain. The CDR3 consists of 13 residues. Between the trimmed V and J ends, which lost 0 bases and 8 bases, there was a span of 10 bases. Germline-derived CDR1 and CDR2 are SGHVS and FQNEAQ.

This clone was counted a few times. The chain is built from TRBV30 and TRBJ2-6; D unresolved. Germline V CDR1 and CDR2: GTSNPN, SVGIG (reference sequence). V dropped 5 bases and J dropped 2 bases, with 28 bases sitting between them. This CDR3 spans 20 amino acids. CDR3 bases: TGTGCCTGGGGCGACCTCGGACGGATAAATCCCCGTACTGGGGCCAACGTCCTGACTTTC. Encoded protein: CAWGDLGRINPRTGANVLTF.

The CDR3 here is CSASLALEQYF. As DNA, the CDR3 is TGCAGTGCTTCTCTAGCACTCGAGCAGTACTTC. The chain recombines TRBV20-1 with TRBJ2-7; D is possibly TRBD2 (5 bases). The germline V and J ends were trimmed by 5 bases and 6 bases, with 11 bases remaining between them. The CDR3 covers 11 residues. Looked up from germline, CDR1 is DFQATT and CDR2 is SNEGSKA (reference sequence).

This chain links TRBV10-3 with TRBJ2-5; no reliable D call. CDR3 length equals 14 residues. Germline CDR1 ENHRY, CDR2 SYGVKD. Between the trimmed V and J ends, which lost 3 bases and 0 bases, there was a span of 8 bases. The CDR3 DNA reads as TGTGCCATCAGTGATGGGTTAGACCAAGAGACCCAGTACTTC. Encoded protein: CAISDGLDQETQYF.

For the CDR3, the DNA is TGTGCCAGCAAAAGGACAGCGGGGGACACGAACACCGGGGAGCTGTTTTTT. It translates to CASKRTAGDTNTGELFF. The genes are TRBV27 and TRBJ2-2; TRBD2 aligns across 8 bases. This CDR3 is 17 amino acids long. Germline lookup yields CDR1 MNHEY and CDR2 SMNVEV (reference sequence). V trimming: 7 bases; J trimming: 0 bases; junction bases outside the gene matches: 10.

The chain combines TRBV6-5 with TRBJ2-7; tentative D call: TRBD1 (5 bases). Germline-derived CDR1 and CDR2 are MNHEY and SVGAGI. The ends were cut back, 8 bases at V and 5 bases at J, with 13 bases in the middle. The CDR3 is made up of 12 amino acids. CDR3 loop: CASAITGDEQYF. The CDR3 nucleotides read TGTGCCAGCGCGATTACAGGAGACGAGCAGTACTTC.

V and J are TRBV6-1 and TRBJ2-6, with D unclear. Germline CDR1 MNHNS, CDR2 SASEGT. The V gene lost 1 base and the J gene lost 0 bases, with 10 bases spanning the gap. The CDR3 has 17 residues. The CDR3 is CASSEGHPSSGANVLTF. CDR3 bases: TGTGCCAGCAGTGAAGGTCACCCCAGCTCTGGGGCCAACGTCCTGACTTTC.

This chain uses TRBV4-2 with TRBJ1-2, with D possibly matching TRBD1 (5 bases). The V end lost 4 bases, the J end lost 6 bases, and 15 bases lay between the germline ends. The CDR3 spans 14 residues. The germline CDR1 and CDR2 sequences are LGHNA and YNFKEQ. CDR3 amino acids: CASSPWGDKDGYTF. CDR3 sequence (DNA): TGTGCCAGCAGCCCGTGGGGGGATAAGGATGGCTACACCTTC.

This chain connects TRBV10-3 to TRBJ1-5, with D hard to call. The V end lost 0 bases, the J end lost 5 bases, and 5 bases lay between the germline ends. The length of the CDR3 is 13 residues. Germline CDR1 and CDR2: ENHRY and SYGVKD. The CDR3 DNA follows: TGTGCCATCAGTGAGTCGAGTTATCAGCCCCAGCATTTT. Translation: CAISESSYQPQHF.

The chain uses TRBV5-6 and TRBJ1-2; TRBD1 matches at 10 bases. This CDR3 spans 15 amino acids. V shed 5 bases, J shed 6 bases, and the junction held 10 bases outside the gene matches. CDR1 is SGHDT and CDR2 is YYEEEE in the germline V gene. CDR3: CASSFRDRGIHGYTF. The CDR3 DNA reads as TGTGCCAGCAGTTTCCGGGACAGGGGAATTCATGGCTACACCTTC.

The chain combines TRBV30 with TRBJ2-3; 9 bases are a match to TRBD2. The V gene end was trimmed by 7 bases and the J gene end by 2 bases; junction bases not matched to a gene: 7. The germline CDR1 and CDR2 sequences are GTSNPN and SVGIG (reference sequence). The CDR3 contains 14 residues. The CDR3 here is CASQTSGFTDTQYF. In DNA form, the CDR3 reads TGTGCCTCCCAAACTAGCGGGTTCACAGATACGCAGTATTTT.

The V call is TRBV5-1, the J call TRBJ2-2, with D perhaps TRBD2 (5 bases). This CDR3 comprises 15 residues. V lost 1 base, J lost 3 bases, and 10 bases lay in between. Germline CDR1 is SGHRS and CDR2 is YFSETQ. This CDR3 is CASSLLGSDTGELFF. As DNA, the CDR3 is TGCGCCAGCAGCTTGCTGGGGAGTGACACCGGGGAGCTGTTTTTT.

J is TRBJ2-7 and V is TRBV5-5; the D is unclear. Germline values: CDR1 SGHKS, CDR2 YYEKEE (reference sequence). This CDR3 has 11 residues. The V end was cut by 2 bases, the J end by 5 bases, with 5 bases between. The CDR3 coding sequence is TGTGCCAGCAGCTTAGGGAACGAGCAGTACTTC. Residues: CASSLGNEQYF.

V usage is TRBV6-5 and J usage is TRBJ2-4; 9 bases map to TRBD2. Per germline, CDR1 MNHEY and CDR2 SVGAGI. V trimming: 5 bases; J trimming: 8 bases; junction bases outside the gene matches: 10. The CDR3 runs 15 residues. The CDR3 loop is CASSTGGSGSDIQYF. In nucleotides, the CDR3 is TGTGCCAGCAGTACGGGGGGTAGCGGGAGTGACATTCAGTACTTC.

This chain connects TRBV18 to TRBJ2-5; 13 bases line up with TRBD2. The CDR3 runs 17 residues. V dropped 4 bases and J dropped 1; count of bases not matched to a gene: 6. Germline-derived CDR1 and CDR2 are KGHSH and LQKENI. For the CDR3, the DNA is TGTGCCAGCTCACTCGGACTAGCGGGAGCGGGCCAAGAGACCCAGTACTTC. It codes for CASSLGLAGAGQETQYF. The complete variable domain, with remaining parts taken from reference TRBV18 and TRBJ2-5, reads NAGVMQNPRHLVRRRGQEARLRCSPMKGHSHVYWYRQLPEEGLKFMVYLQKENIIDESGMPKERFSAEFPKEGPSILRIQQVVRGDSAAYFCASSLGLAGAGQETQYFGPGTRLLVL.

This clone was observed a handful of times. V gene TRBV4-1 combines with J gene TRBJ1-4, with no clear D. The germline V and J ends were trimmed by 1 base and 7 bases, with 16 bases remaining between them. CDR1 and CDR2 (germline): MGHRA, YSYEKL. CDR3 size: 16 residues. In DNA form, the CDR3 reads TGCGCCAGCAGCCAAGTGGTACGGGCGGGGAGTGAAAAACTGTTTTTT. This sequence encodes CASSQVVRAGSEKLFF.

The chain joins TRBV10-3 to TRBJ2-7, with D possibly TRBD1 on 5 matching bases. The germline gives CDR1 ENHRY, CDR2 SYGVKD. The CDR3 is made up of 15 amino acids. V gave up 3 bases and J gave up 0 bases, with 12 bases separating them. As DNA, the CDR3 is TGTGCCATCAGTGATGGGCCCGACAGCTCCTACGAGCAGTACTTC. Protein product: CAISDGPDSSYEQYF.

The chain has TRBV4-1 and TRBJ2-1; 14 bases agree with TRBD2. The CDR3 extends over 16 amino acids. Trimming at V came to 4 bases and at J to 5 bases, leaving 4 bases not matched to a gene. Germline V gives CDR1 MGHRA, CDR2 YSYEKL. The CDR3 region is CASSPQGLAGDNEQFF. The CDR3 DNA follows: TGCGCCAGCAGCCCGCAGGGACTAGCGGGAGACAATGAGCAGTTCTTC.